This T cell receptor (beta chain) came from a study of vaccination effects on CD4 cells after COVID-19. Study-wide results and caveats: The authors studied few convalescent patients and collected no early post-infection timepoints.

Concerning this clone: Its antigen remains unidentified.

Viral peptide pool expansion of antigen-specific CD4+ T cells preceded sequencing in the ViraFEST assay. Investigators separated out CD4+ T cells once approximately 9 days of culture had passed. Vaccine recipients, nucleocapsid antibody negative, had no prior SARS-CoV-2 infection. Generated by immunoSEQ multiplex PCR, the TCRdb table keeps only in-frame clones and is missing some. The data contain 40,000 to 45,000 clones, around 68% of them singletons. Trimming at V came to 4 bases and at J to 0 bases, leaving 12 bases not matched to a gene. The length of the CDR3 is 20 residues. CDR1 is WNHNN, CDR2 SYGVQD, per germline (reference sequence).

This sample comprised CD4+ T cells from PBMCs cultured with HCoV-OC43 spike peptides, obtained before COVID-19 vaccination. Described subset: HCoV-OC43 spike overlapping peptide pool stimulation. The sequence was collected from a human donor who received a COVID-19 vaccine. The chain recombines TRBV10-1 with TRBJ1-4; 12 positions match TRBD1. The CDR3 loop is CASSAPGQGAANATNEKLFF. The CDR3, as DNA: TGCGCCAGCAGTGCCCCGGGACAGGGGGCCGCTAATGCAACTAATGAAAAACTGTTTTTT.